This T cell receptor (beta chain) is drawn from a study of vaccination effects on CD4 cells after COVID-19. Looking at the study overall: Samples collected post-vaccine were obtained a median of 72 days after the second dose. Points from the study as a whole: Clones induced by infection and by vaccine showed marked clonal contraction late after vaccination.

V was cut by 4 bases and J by 8 bases, with 18 bases left in between. CDR1 is SGHKS and CDR2 is YYEKEE in the germline V gene (reference sequence). The CDR3 totals 14 residues. Generated by immunoSEQ multiplex PCR, the TCRdb table keeps only in-frame clones and is missing some. The sample shows fewer than 40,000 clones, approximately 84% of them seen only once. ViraFEST used viral peptide pools to expand antigen-specific CD4+ T cells before sequencing. Researchers isolated CD4+ T cells once roughly nine days of culture had elapsed. All participants had two doses of either the BNT162b2 or mRNA-1273 vaccine. Both day 3 and day 7 saw half the medium replaced with IL-2 medium. In regard to this clone: The target antigen is unknown.

The chain combines TRBV5-5 with TRBJ1-1; D might be TRBD1 (5 bases). The sequenced sample was CD4+ T cells from PBMCs cultured with HCoV-NL63 spike peptides, obtained after COVID-19 vaccination. The clonotype comes from a human donor who received a COVID-19 vaccine. Some clones in this sample may be carry-over from other donors' samples. The CDR3 sequence is CASSPGQNLLEAFF. Written as DNA, the CDR3 is TGTGCCAGCAGCCCAGGACAAAATCTACTCGAAGCTTTCTTT. The complete variable domain, with remaining parts taken from reference TRBV5-5 and TRBJ1-1, reads DAGVTQSPTHLIKTRGQQVTLRCSPISGHKSVSWYQQVLGQGPQFIFQYYEKEERGRGNFPDRFSARQFPNYSSELNVNALLLGDSALYLCASSPGQNLLEAFFGQGTRLTVV.